The rows below give T cell receptor beta chains drawn from one sample of a study of cytomegalovirus exposure and HLA in healthy donors. Profiled with immunoSEQ multiplex PCR; TCRdb holds only in-frame clones, not every one. The table lists some 200,000 clones, around 86% of them singletons. Sequencing was performed on PBMCs. These receptors all stem from a woman between 50 and 59 years old in good health and CMV-seropositive. Both conserved end residues are part of each CDR3. Fields, in order: V gene, clone size, J gene, D gene, CDR3 DNA, CDR3 protein. D genes are given only for firm matches. Some rows have no size entry. The others give once, few or many, or a class for an expanded clone.

v_gene: TRBV7-9; abundance: -; j_gene: TRBJ1-4; d_gene: TRBD1; CDR3nt: TGTGCCAGCAGCTCAGGACAGGCGGTGGGTGAAAAACTGTTTTTT; CDR3aa: CASSSGQAVGEKLFF
v_gene: TRBV29-1; abundance: -; j_gene: TRBJ1-1; d_gene: -; CDR3nt: TGCAGCGTAACGCAGGGGCACACTGAAGCTTTCTTT; CDR3aa: CSVTQGHTEAFF
v_gene: TRBV25-1; abundance: -; j_gene: TRBJ2-1; d_gene: -; CDR3nt: TGTGCCAGCACCCCCGTAGCTACGAATGAGCAGTTCTTC; CDR3aa: CASTPVATNEQFF
v_gene: TRBV28; abundance: few; j_gene: TRBJ2-1; d_gene: -; CDR3nt: TGTGCCAGCAGTTTAGATCCGGGATGGGTCAGCGGACCCAGATTGGAGCAGTTCTTC; CDR3aa: CASSLDPGWVSGPRLEQFF
v_gene: TRBV19; abundance: -; j_gene: TRBJ1-1; d_gene: -; CDR3nt: TGTGCCAGTAACGTCCCTCAGGGAACTGAAGCTTTCTTT; CDR3aa: CASNVPQGTEAFF
v_gene: TRBV4-3; abundance: few; j_gene: TRBJ1-1; d_gene: TRBD1; CDR3nt: TGCGCCAGCAGCCCGTCATCTGCCCAGGGGGCGCGAAAAGCTTTCTTT; CDR3aa: CASSPSSAQGARKAFF
v_gene: TRBV6-6; abundance: -; j_gene: TRBJ1-3; d_gene: -; CDR3nt: TGTGCCAGCAGCAGCGCTGGAAACACCATATATTTT; CDR3aa: CASSSAGNTIYF
v_gene: TRBV28; abundance: once; j_gene: TRBJ1-3; d_gene: -; CDR3nt: TGTGCCAGCAGTTTAACAGGGCCGCAAGGAAACACCATATATTTT; CDR3aa: CASSLTGPQGNTIYF
v_gene: TRBV9; abundance: -; j_gene: TRBJ1-2; d_gene: -; CDR3nt: TGTGCCAGCAGCCCGCAGGGTGGGGGCTACACCTTC; CDR3aa: CASSPQGGGYTF
v_gene: TRBV6-1; abundance: -; j_gene: TRBJ1-5; d_gene: TRBD1; CDR3nt: TGTGCCAGCATTCCGACAGGGCGAGGGCAGCCCCAGCATTTT; CDR3aa: CASIPTGRGQPQHF
v_gene: TRBV27; abundance: -; j_gene: TRBJ2-2; d_gene: TRBD2; CDR3nt: TGTGCCAGCAGTTTGTATTCCCCACTAGCGGGGGATGAGAACACCGGGGAGCTGTTTTTT; CDR3aa: CASSLYSPLAGDENTGELFF
v_gene: TRBV5-3; abundance: -; j_gene: TRBJ2-7; d_gene: TRBD1; CDR3nt: TGTGCCAGAAGCCGACAGGGCTCCTACGAGCAGTACTTC; CDR3aa: CARSRQGSYEQYF
v_gene: TRBV5-4; abundance: -; j_gene: TRBJ1-2; d_gene: TRBD1; CDR3nt: TGTGCCAGCAGCTTAGGGTACAGGGGGAATGGCTACACCTTC; CDR3aa: CASSLGYRGNGYTF
v_gene: TRBV2; abundance: -; j_gene: TRBJ1-2; d_gene: -; CDR3nt: TGTGCCAGCACCCCCGGCTATGGCTACACCTTC; CDR3aa: CASTPGYGYTF
v_gene: TRBV5-1; abundance: -; j_gene: TRBJ2-5; d_gene: TRBD2; CDR3nt: TGCGCCAGCAGCTTGGAGGGGGGGCCTAGCGGGCGTATAGAGACCCAGTACTTC; CDR3aa: CASSLEGGPSGRIETQYF
v_gene: TRBV25-1; abundance: -; j_gene: TRBJ1-4; d_gene: -; CDR3nt: TGTGCCAGCCGATTGACCCCCTACTACAGGGTTATTGGTGAAAAACTGTTTTTT; CDR3aa: CASRLTPYYRVIGEKLFF